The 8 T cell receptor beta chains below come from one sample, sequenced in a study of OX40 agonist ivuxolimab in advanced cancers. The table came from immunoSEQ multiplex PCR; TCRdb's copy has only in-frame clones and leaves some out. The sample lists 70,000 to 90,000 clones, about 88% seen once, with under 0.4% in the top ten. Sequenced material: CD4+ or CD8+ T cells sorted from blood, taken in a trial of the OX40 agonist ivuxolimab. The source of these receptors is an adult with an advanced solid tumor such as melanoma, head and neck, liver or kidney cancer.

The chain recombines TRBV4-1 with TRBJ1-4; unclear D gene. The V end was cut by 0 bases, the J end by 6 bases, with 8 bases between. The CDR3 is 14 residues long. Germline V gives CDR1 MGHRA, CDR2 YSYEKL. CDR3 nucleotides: TGCGCCAGCAGCCAAGATCAGGAAGATGAAAAACTGTTTTTT. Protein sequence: CASSQDQEDEKLFF.

The CDR3 loop is CAGSSQTGPYEQYF. As DNA, the CDR3 is TGTGCCGGAAGTTCCCAGACAGGGCCCTACGAGCAGTACTTC. V is TRBV6-1 and J is TRBJ2-7; 7 bases match TRBD1. There are 14 residues in the CDR3. V lost 11 bases, J lost 2 bases, and 12 bases stayed unmatched. Germline V gene sequence: CDR1 MNHNS, CDR2 SASEGT.

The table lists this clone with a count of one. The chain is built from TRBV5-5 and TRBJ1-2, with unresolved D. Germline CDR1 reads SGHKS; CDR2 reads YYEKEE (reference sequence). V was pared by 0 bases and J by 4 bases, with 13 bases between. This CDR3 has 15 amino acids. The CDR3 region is CASSLDSDQLYGYTF. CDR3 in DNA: TGTGCCAGCAGCTTGGACAGCGATCAACTCTATGGCTACACCTTC.

In DNA, the CDR3 is TGTGCCAGCAGCTCAACAGGGGGCCTCTCCTACGAGCAGTACTTC. Amino acids: CASSSTGGLSYEQYF. The V gene is TRBV7-8, the J gene TRBJ2-7; 9 bases map to TRBD1. CDR3 length: 15 amino acids. Trimming at V came to 4 bases and at J to 0 bases, leaving 4 bases not matched to a gene. Germline V CDR1 and CDR2: SGHVS, FQNEAQ.

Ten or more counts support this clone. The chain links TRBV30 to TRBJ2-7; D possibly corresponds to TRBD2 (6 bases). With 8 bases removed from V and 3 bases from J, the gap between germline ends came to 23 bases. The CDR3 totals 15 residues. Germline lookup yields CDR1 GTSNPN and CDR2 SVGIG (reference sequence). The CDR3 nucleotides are TGTGCCAGTAGGCACAAGCGATTAGCGGTCTACGAGCAGTACTTC. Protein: CASRHKRLAVYEQYF.

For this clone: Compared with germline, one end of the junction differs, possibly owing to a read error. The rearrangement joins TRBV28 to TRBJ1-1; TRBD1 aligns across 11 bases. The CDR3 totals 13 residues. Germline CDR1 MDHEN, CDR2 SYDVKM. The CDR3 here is CASGGGTGGFPVF. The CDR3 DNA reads TGTGCCAGTGGGGGAGGGACAGGGGGGTTCCCCGTCTTT.

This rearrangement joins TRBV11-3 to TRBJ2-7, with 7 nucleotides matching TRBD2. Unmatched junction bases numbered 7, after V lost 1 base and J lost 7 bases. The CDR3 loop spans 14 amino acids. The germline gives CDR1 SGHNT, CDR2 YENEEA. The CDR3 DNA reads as TGTGCCAGCAGCTTAGTGACGGGGGGAGGTGAGCAGTACTTC. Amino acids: CASSLVTGGGEQYF.

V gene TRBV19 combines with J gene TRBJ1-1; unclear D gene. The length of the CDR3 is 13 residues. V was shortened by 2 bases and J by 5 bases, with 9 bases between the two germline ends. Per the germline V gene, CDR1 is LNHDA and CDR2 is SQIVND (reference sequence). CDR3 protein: CASSIIVETEAFF. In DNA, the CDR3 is TGTGCCAGTAGTATAATTGTGGAAACTGAAGCTTTCTTT.